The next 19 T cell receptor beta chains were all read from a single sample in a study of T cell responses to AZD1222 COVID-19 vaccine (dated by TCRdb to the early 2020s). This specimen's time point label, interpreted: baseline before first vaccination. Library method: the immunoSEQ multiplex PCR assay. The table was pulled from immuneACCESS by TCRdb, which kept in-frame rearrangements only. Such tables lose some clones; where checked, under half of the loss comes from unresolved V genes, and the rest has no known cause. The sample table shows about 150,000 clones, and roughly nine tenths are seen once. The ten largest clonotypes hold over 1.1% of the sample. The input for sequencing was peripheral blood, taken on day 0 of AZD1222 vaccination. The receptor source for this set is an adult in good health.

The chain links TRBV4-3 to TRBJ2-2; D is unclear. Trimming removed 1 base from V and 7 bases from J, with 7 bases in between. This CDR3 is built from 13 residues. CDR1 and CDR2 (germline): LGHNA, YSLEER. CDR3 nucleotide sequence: TGCGCCAGCAGCCAAGGAGTTGGCGGGGAGCTGTTTTTT. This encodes CASSQGVGGELFF.

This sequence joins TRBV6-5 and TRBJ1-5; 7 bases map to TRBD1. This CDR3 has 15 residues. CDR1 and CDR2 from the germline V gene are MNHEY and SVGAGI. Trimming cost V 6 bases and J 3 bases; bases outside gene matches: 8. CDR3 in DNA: TGTGCCAGCAGACACCTGACAGGGCCCAATCAGCCCCAGCATTTT. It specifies CASRHLTGPNQPQHF.

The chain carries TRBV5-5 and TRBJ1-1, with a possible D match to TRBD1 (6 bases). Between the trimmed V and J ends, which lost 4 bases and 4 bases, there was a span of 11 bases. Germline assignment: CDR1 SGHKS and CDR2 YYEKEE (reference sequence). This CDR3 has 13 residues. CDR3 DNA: TGTGCCAGCAGCGGGGGGCAGGTCACTGAAGCTTTCTTT. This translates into CASSGGQVTEAFF.

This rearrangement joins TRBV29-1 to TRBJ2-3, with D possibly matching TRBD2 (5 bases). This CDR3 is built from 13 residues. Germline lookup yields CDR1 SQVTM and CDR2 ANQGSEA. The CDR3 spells CGGRVLSTDTQYF. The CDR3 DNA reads TGCGGAGGTCGGGTCCTTAGCACAGATACGCAGTATTTT.

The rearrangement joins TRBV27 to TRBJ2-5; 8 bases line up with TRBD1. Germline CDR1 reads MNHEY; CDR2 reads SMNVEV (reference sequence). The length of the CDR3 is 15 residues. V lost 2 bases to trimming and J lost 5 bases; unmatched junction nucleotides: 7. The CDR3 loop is CASSLTSDRGETQYF. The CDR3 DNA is TGTGCCAGCAGTTTAACCTCCGACAGGGGTGAGACCCAGTACTTC.

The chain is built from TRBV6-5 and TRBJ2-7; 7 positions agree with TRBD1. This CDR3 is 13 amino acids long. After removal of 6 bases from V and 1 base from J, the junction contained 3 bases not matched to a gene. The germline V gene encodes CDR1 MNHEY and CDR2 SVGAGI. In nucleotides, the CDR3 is TGTGCCAGCAGAAGACAGGGTTCCTACGAGCAGTACTTC. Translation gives CASRRQGSYEQYF.

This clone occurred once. The CDR3 sequence: CASSFRASGAYGYTF. Written as DNA, the CDR3 is TGTGCCAGCAGTTTCCGGGCCTCTGGAGCCTATGGCTACACCTTC. V usage is TRBV28 and J usage is TRBJ1-2, with D uncertain. This CDR3 spans 15 amino acids. Trimming took off 3 bases at V and 4 bases at J, with 15 bases between the two ends. The germline V gene encodes CDR1 MDHEN and CDR2 SYDVKM.

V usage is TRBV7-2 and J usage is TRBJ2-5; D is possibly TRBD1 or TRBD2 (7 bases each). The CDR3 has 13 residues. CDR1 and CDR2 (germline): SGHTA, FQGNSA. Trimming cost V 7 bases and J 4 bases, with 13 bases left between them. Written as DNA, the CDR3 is TGTGCCAGCACCCTCAGGGGGGGAGAGACCCAGTACTTC. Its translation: CASTLRGGETQYF.

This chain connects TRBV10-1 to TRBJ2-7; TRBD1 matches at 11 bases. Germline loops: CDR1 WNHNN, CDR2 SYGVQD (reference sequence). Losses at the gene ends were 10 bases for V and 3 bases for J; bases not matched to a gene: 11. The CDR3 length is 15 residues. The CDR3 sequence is CANDGDRGTIYEQYF. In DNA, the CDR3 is TGCGCCAACGACGGGGACAGGGGGACTATCTACGAGCAGTACTTC.

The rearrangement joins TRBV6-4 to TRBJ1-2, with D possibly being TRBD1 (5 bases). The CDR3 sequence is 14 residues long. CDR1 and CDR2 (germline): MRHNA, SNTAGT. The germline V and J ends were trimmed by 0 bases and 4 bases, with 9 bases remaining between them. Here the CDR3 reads CASSDSRESYGYTF. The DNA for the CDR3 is TGTGCCAGCAGTGACTCCAGGGAGTCCTATGGCTACACCTTC.

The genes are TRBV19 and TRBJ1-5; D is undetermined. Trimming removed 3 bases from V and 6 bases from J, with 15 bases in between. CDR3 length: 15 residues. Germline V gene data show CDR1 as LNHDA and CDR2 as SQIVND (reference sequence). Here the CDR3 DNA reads TGTGCCAGTAGTATGGGGAACTCGGAGTTTCAGCCCCAGCATTTT. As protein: CASSMGNSEFQPQHF.

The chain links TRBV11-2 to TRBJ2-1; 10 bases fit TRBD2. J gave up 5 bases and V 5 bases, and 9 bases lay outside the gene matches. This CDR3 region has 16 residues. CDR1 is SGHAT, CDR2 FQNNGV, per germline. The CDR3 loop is CASSPRTSGGHNEQFF. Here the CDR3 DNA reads TGTGCCAGCAGCCCACGGACTAGCGGCGGGCACAATGAGCAGTTCTTC.

This chain's CDR3 is CASRPGQGARSYTF. The CDR3 DNA follows: TGCGCCAGCAGACCGGGACAGGGGGCTCGGAGCTACACCTTC. The gene calls are TRBV5-1 and TRBJ1-2; 12 bases are shared with TRBD1. This CDR3 has 14 residues. Germline CDR1 SGHRS, CDR2 YFSETQ. Trimming cost V 5 bases and J 9 bases; bases outside gene matches: 8. The complete variable domain, with remaining parts taken from reference TRBV5-1 and TRBJ1-2, reads KAGVTQTPRYLIKTRGQQVTLSCSPISGHRSVSWYQQTPGQGLQFLFEYFSETQRNKGNFPGRFSGRQFSNSRSEMNVSTLELGDSALYLCASRPGQGARSYTFGSGTRLTVV.

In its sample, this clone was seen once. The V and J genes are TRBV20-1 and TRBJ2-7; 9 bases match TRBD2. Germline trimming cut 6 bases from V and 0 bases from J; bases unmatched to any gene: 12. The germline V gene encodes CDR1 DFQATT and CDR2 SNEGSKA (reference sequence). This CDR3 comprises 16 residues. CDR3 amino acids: CSASSNSGGTSYEQYF. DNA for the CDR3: TGCAGTGCCAGTTCAAATAGCGGGGGAACCTCCTACGAGCAGTACTTC.

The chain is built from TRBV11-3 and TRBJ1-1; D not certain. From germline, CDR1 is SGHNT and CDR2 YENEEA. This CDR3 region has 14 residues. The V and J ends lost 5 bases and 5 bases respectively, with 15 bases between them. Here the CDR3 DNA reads TGTGCCAGCAGCCTGAGGAGTGGGAATACTGAAGCTTTCTTT. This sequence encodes CASSLRSGNTEAFF.

The CDR3 DNA sequence: TGTGCCAGCAGCTTGTCCGTCAGGTCGGACACTGAAGCTTTCTTT. It codes for CASSLSVRSDTEAFF. The chain carries TRBV5-6 and TRBJ1-1; D not resolved. The germline gives CDR1 SGHDT, CDR2 YYEEEE. The CDR3 runs 15 residues. Trimming took 1 base from V and 3 from J, leaving 13 bases between them. Full variable domain (rest looked up from reference TRBV5-6 and TRBJ1-1): DAGVTQSPTHLIKTRGQQVTLRCSPKSGHDTVSWYQQALGQGPQFIFQYYEEEERQRGNFPDRFSGHQFPNYSSELNVNALLLGDSALYLCASSLSVRSDTEAFFGQGTRLTVV.

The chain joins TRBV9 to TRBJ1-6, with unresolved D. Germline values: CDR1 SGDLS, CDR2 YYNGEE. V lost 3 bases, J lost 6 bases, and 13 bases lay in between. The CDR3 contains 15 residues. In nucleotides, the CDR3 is TGTGCCAGCAGCGCCGAGGAACGATCTAATTCACCCCTCCACTTT. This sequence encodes CASSAEERSNSPLHF.

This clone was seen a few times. This CDR3 reads CASSLHRYEQYF. Written as DNA, the CDR3 is TGTGCCAGCAGCCTCCACAGGTACGAGCAGTACTTC. V gene TRBV7-2 combines with J gene TRBJ2-7; D may be TRBD1 (5 bases). The CDR3 contains 12 residues. V was pared by 5 bases and J by 4 bases, with 9 bases between. CDR1 and CDR2 from the germline V gene are SGHTA and FQGNSA.

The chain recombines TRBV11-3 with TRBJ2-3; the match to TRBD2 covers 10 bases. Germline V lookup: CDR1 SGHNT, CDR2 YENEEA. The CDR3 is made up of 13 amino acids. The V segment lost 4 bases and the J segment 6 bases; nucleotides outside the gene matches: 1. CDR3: CASSSAGGDTQYF. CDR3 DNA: TGTGCCAGCAGCTCAGCGGGAGGGGATACGCAGTATTTT.